This TCR beta chain was sequenced during a study of cytomegalovirus exposure and HLA in healthy donors (dated by TCRdb to the late 2010s). Notes on the research overall: In an earlier analysis of approximately 640 of the donors, about 270 Gb of sequence data and some 100 million unique TCR beta sequences from about 190 million T cells were reported. An early release that covered about 600 HLA-typed donors contained about 300 gigabases of sequencing data and tens of millions of unique TCR sequences. Of the 350 to 450 genotyped donors, approximately 83% fell in the genetic ancestry cluster associated with self-reported Caucasian donors. The study aimed to test whether signatures of past pathogen exposure could be identified by cataloging public T cell receptors. Using immunosequencing, the study profiled T cell repertoires from 550 to 750 subjects and related those repertoires to cytomegalovirus serostatus. A separate validation cohort of about 110 different subjects was used in addition to the roughly 670-subject first cohort. To predict cytomegalovirus infection status, the study combined high-throughput TCR immunosequencing, statistical association of individual TCRs with disease status, and machine learning. In a later analysis, previously published TCR beta repertoires from about 670 donors were re-analyzed and high-resolution HLA genotyping was added so that TCR occurrence patterns could be studied. In the later analysis, no new phenotypic data were used to find candidate immune exposures; instead, reliance was placed on TCR beta sequences and their occurrence across donors. In an earlier analysis of 500 to 650 of the donors, high-throughput TCR beta sequencing was used to judge whether each TCR beta V gene segment behaved as functional or pseudogenic. Donor age, sex, ethnicity and CMV serostatus were compiled alongside the repertoire data. Genome-wide SNP genotypes for about three fifths of the roughly 700 donors were used in a later genetic analysis, which treated that subset as a discovery cohort. All discovery cohort repertoires had been generated using a single sequencing platform. HLA typing covered class I and class II loci at four-digit resolution. Typing coverage varied by locus: roughly 620-630 donors for A, B, C, DRB1 and DQB1; approximately 500 for DQA1; about 600 for DPA1; roughly 470 for DPB1. Roughly five DR-DQ haplotypes were treated as single units for association and clustering because of strong linkage in the cohort. Among about 390 genotyped donors of the cohort, an average of 235,054 unique TCR beta nucleotide sequences were sequenced per donor, roughly a sixth of them non-productive.

Concerning this clone itself: It has no known antigen specificity. No much larger clone exists at a distance of one base, and base qualities are not known.

The cohort consisted of hundreds of healthy bone marrow donors. All cohort members were sampled while nominally healthy, although unrecorded immune exposures were likely present. CMV serostatus was recorded as positive for around 300 and negative for 352 of the 666 cohort members, whereas no CMV serostatus was recorded for the donor in question. A peripheral blood sample was collected from each donor, and TCR beta sequencing was performed on peripheral blood mononuclear cells. The Qiagen DNeasy Blood Extraction Kit was used to extract genomic DNA from the blood cell samples. The paper as a whole reports these results and caveats: A later analysis found that most CMV-associated TCR beta chains appeared HLA-restricted, with HLA associations seemingly driven largely by CMV exposure. The authors suggested that the approach could potentially be extended to other disease states and immunological phenotypes. Compared with the 666-donor mean, donors in an Asian-associated ancestry cluster had fewer N-insertions in productive TCRs, according to a later genetic analysis. In the study, roughly 160 TCR beta chains were listed as associated with cytomegalovirus. In a later analysis, HLA-associated TCR beta chains were found to be more clonally expanded and to have lower generation probabilities than equally common non-associated chains. In a later analysis, the rate of TCR association differed among HLA loci, with DRB1 alleles having the most associated TCRs and HLA-C alleles having the fewest. Specific HLA alleles were associated with 15,000 to 20,000 TCR beta sequences at a false discovery rate of 0.05 in a later analysis. Presence/absence analyses assumed roughly uniform sequencing depth across donors, an assumption that may not hold. A later analysis reported that several top co-occurrence clusters appeared linked to parvovirus B19, influenza, CMV and Epstein-Barr virus. In an earlier analysis of about 540 of the donors, most TCR beta V segments were observed in productive rearrangements about 87% or about 30% of the time, broadly matching IMGT annotations. Because some donors lacked HLA typing at each locus, the association tests relied only on the typed subset. Immune exposure information for the cohort was limited to CMV serostatus. A further reported finding was that TCR beta sequences accurately predicted the HLA-A and HLA-B alleles for most subjects in the first cohort. The classifier was reported to diagnose cytomegalovirus status with high specificity and sensitivity in both the original cohort and the validation cohort. Across donors, most TCR sequences were observed very rarely, whereas some public TCRs were present in many individuals. Strong co-occurrence of HLA alleles, especially DR and DQ, made assigning TCR associations to individual alleles difficult. The sequencing pipeline was judged likely to have produced a cluster of highly shared sequence variants as a technical artifact. Correlated functional status among segregating V segments might be attributable to linkage disequilibrium, but an unknown experimental factor could not be ruled out. An association between a missense DCLRE1C variant and V-gene and J-gene trimming of TCR beta chains was found in a later genetic analysis and replicated in an independent cohort. Over 15 rarely observed V segments, including chromosome 9 orphons, were excluded from the earlier analysis of about 600 of the donors because counts were too low. A few of the identified cytomegalovirus-associated TCR beta chains were confirmed in vitro to be specific for cytomegalovirus antigens. In this cohort, only TCR beta chains were sequenced, and detectable features were limited by the absence of alpha or paired-chain data. Some IMGT-functional V segments, including TRBV6-2 and TRBV6-3, could not be distinguished by the 87-base-pair reads and were therefore excluded.

The library was generated by the immunoSEQ multiplex PCR assay. A mixture of 60 forward primers for TCR Vbeta segments and 13 reverse primers for TCR Jbeta segments was used in the multiplex PCR. The CDR3 region of rearranged TCR beta genes was amplified from genomic DNA with a multiplex PCR assay. The Illumina HiSeq System was used to sequence the amplified TCR beta libraries as 87-base-pair reads. Processing in the source paper ran as follows. A later analysis tallied about 77 million unique TCR beta chains across the 666 repertoires, and approximately 12 million of those chains were shared by two or more donors. To remove PCR and sequencing errors, raw reads were error-corrected and collapsed into unique sequences using a nearest-neighbor algorithm that merged closely related sequences. V, D and J gene segments were assigned by aligning CDR3 sequences to IMGT reference sequences. Each retained sequence needed at least a six-nucleotide match to both a V gene segment and a J gene segment. A rearrangement counted as productive if the CDR3 had no stop codons and remained in frame with V and J, and every other rearrangement counted as non-productive. Following IMGT convention, CDR3 was defined as the stretch from the second conserved V-encoded cysteine up to the conserved J-encoded phenylalanine. The earlier analysis of fewer than 700 of the donors excluded sequences that lacked an unambiguous match to a single V gene segment. An earlier analysis of over 450 of the donors classified V segments as functional when productive rearrangements were above 56.7% and as segregating when the standard deviation between donors was above 5%. A statistical classification framework was built to diagnose cytomegalovirus status from the catalog of TCR beta chain sequences. A later analysis assigned V and J genes by comparing TCR nucleotide sequences with IMGT/GENE-DB human TR gene sequences. A later analysis assigned CDR3 sequences and most-parsimonious VDJ recombination scenarios with the TCRdist pipeline. In a later analysis, every TCR beta chain was defined by the combination of its CDR3 amino acid sequence and its V-gene family, and reads without a unique V-gene family were dropped. As a way to deal with suspected cross-contamination and a sequencing artifact, a later analysis dropped 592 nucleotide sequences that were highly shared and had low generation probability. In a later analysis, a clonal expansion index for each public chain was calculated from normalized within-repertoire ranks of inferred template counts. In a later analysis, generation probabilities were computed with a VDJ recombination model fitted to out-of-frame rearrangements, and the resulting probabilities were checked against IGoR. In a later analysis, TCR-TCR, TCR-HLA and TCR-CMV co-occurrence was scored with hypergeometric tests, and a repertoire-size bias correction was applied to TCR pairs. In a later analysis, false discovery rates were estimated by permuting HLA or CMV assignments 20 times. In a later analysis, co-occurring TCRs were grouped with DBSCAN, and TCRdist sequence similarity was added when clustering was performed within HLA-allele-positive subsets. Repertoires with fewer than 30,000 or more than 120,000 public chains were left out of co-occurrence clustering, as were about five repertoires with anomalous nucleotide sharing. In TCRdb, the immuneACCESS table is reduced to in-frame sequences with V and J assigned. These tables do not hold every clone; where another copy was compared, an unresolved V gene accounts for under half, and the others remain unexplained. Clone size and the V and J calls come from that table; the DNA yielded D and trimming. The sample includes roughly 150,000 clones, with about 82% observed a single time. The biggest ten clones account for under 5.5% of the sample.

The cysteine opens and the phenylalanine closes a CDR3 of 14 amino acids. Kept here is only the CDR3 DNA, which spans 42 bases and is read in frame from base 1. V ends up 1 base short and J 3 bases short, with an unmatched junction base count of 2. From a lookup of the germline V gene, CDR1 and CDR2 are MGHRA and YSYEKL. The origin of this receptor is a man in his thirties or forties in good health. The rearranged segments are TRBV4-1 and TRBJ2-7; the junction holds 8 bases that match TRBD1. The specimen was PBMCs. The CDR3 region has the sequence CASSQVGQGYEQYF. The DNA sequence is given as TGCGCCAGCAGCCAAGTAGGACAGGGCTACGAGCAGTACTTC.